The 23 T cell receptor beta chains reported below all come from one sample, sequenced in a study of blood T cell repertoires in COVID-19. Repertoires were generated with immunoSEQ multiplex PCR, while TCRdb's copy carries only in-frame clones and drops some. The table has 75,000 to 80,000 clones, about 93% seen once. Material for sequencing was peripheral blood. All receptors derive from a human donor in a cohort sampled during active COVID-19.

Comment on this clone: Additional DNA sequences in this sample encode the identical CDR3. The chain couples TRBV6-5 to TRBJ1-2; D is undetermined. The germline V and J ends were trimmed by 6 bases and 4 bases, with 6 bases remaining between them. The germline V gene has CDR1 MNHEY and CDR2 SVGAGI. The CDR3 loop spans 11 amino acids. The CDR3 loop reads CASSTGYGYTF. CDR3 coding DNA: TGTGCCAGCAGCACCGGCTATGGCTACACCTTC.

V is TRBV7-2 and J is TRBJ2-3; D unclear. V lost 3 bases and J 2 bases, leaving 3 bases between the germline ends. Germline values: CDR1 SGHTA, CDR2 FQGNSA. The CDR3 loop spans 12 amino acids. In DNA form, the CDR3 reads TGTGCCAGCAGCTTGTACACAGATACGCAGTATTTT. Amino acid sequence: CASSLYTDTQYF. Supplemented by reference TRBV7-2 and TRBJ2-3, the full variable domain reads GAGVSQSPSNKVTEKGKDVELRCDPISGHTALYWYRQSLGQGLEFLIYFQGNSAPDKSGLPSDRFSAERTGGSVSTLTIQRTQQEDSAVYLCASSLYTDTQYFGPGTRLTVL.

The chain is built from TRBV19 and TRBJ1-1, with a weak D call TRBD1 (5 bases). Germline CDR1 is LNHDA and CDR2 is SQIVND (reference sequence). This CDR3 spans 14 amino acids. The V end lost 7 bases, the J end lost 1 base, and 13 bases lay between the germline ends. In nucleotides, the CDR3 is TGTGCCAGTACCCTCGGGGGAGGGAACACTGAAGCTTTCTTT. It encodes CASTLGGGNTEAFF.

The chain combines TRBV20-1 with TRBJ1-1; no definite D call. Germline CDR1 and CDR2: DFQATT and SNEGSKA (reference sequence). V lost 1 base, J lost 7 bases, and 7 bases lay in between. CDR3 length: 11 amino acids. The CDR3 loop reads CSARVTNEAFF. The CDR3 DNA reads as TGCAGTGCTAGAGTGACTAATGAAGCTTTCTTT.

This sequence joins TRBV19 and TRBJ2-2, with 12 bases aligning to TRBD2. V trimming: 6 bases; J trimming: 0 bases; junction bases outside the gene matches: 2. CDR1 is LNHDA, CDR2 SQIVND, per germline (reference sequence). The CDR3 runs to 16 residues. The CDR3 DNA reads TGTGCCAGTAGCCGACTAGCGGGGGCGAACACCGGGGAGCTGTTTTTT. This translates into CASSRLAGANTGELFF.

The V gene is TRBV19, the J gene TRBJ1-1; perhaps TRBD1 as D (6 bases). The CDR3 length is 13 residues. V lost 6 bases and J lost 4, with 12 bases in between. CDR1 and CDR2 (germline): LNHDA, SQIVND (reference sequence). As DNA, the CDR3 is TGTGCCAGTAGAGGGGGTCCCGTCACTGAAGCTTTCTTT. Protein product: CASRGGPVTEAFF.

The CDR3 sequence is CASSAQGVGPYGYTF. As DNA, the CDR3 is TGTGCCAGCAGCGCCCAGGGGGTTGGGCCCTATGGCTACACCTTC. J is TRBJ1-2 and V is TRBV7-3; 7 bases are a match to TRBD1. J lost 4 bases, V lost 5 bases, and 10 bases had no gene match. This CDR3 region has 15 residues. The germline V gene has CDR1 SGHTA and CDR2 FQGTGA.

The genes are TRBV7-3 and TRBJ2-3; unclear D gene. The germline CDR1 and CDR2 sequences are SGHTA and FQGTGA. The CDR3 covers 15 residues. V was cut by 2 bases and J by 1 base, with 10 bases left in between. Here the CDR3 reads CASSLAGIRTDTQYF. The CDR3 bases are TGTGCCAGCAGCTTAGCAGGCATACGCACAGATACGCAGTATTTT. The entire variable domain, with the rest obtained from reference TRBV7-3 and TRBJ2-3, is as follows: GAGVSQTPSNKVTEKGKYVELRCDPISGHTALYWYRQSLGQGPEFLIYFQGTGAADDSGLPNDRFFAVRPEGSVSTLKIQRTERGDSAVYLCASSLAGIRTDTQYFGPGTRLTVL.

V usage is TRBV9 and J usage is TRBJ2-3; D is undetermined. From germline, CDR1 is SGDLS and CDR2 YYNGEE. With 4 bases removed from V and 4 bases from J, the gap between germline ends came to 13 bases. CDR3 length: 14 amino acids. The CDR3 loop reads CASSPPARADTQYF. CDR3 bases: TGTGCCAGCAGCCCTCCCGCTCGCGCAGATACGCAGTATTTT.

The J gene is TRBJ2-5, the V gene TRBV5-1; D is uncertain. This CDR3 region has 14 residues. Germline loops: CDR1 SGHRS, CDR2 YFSETQ. V was pared by 0 bases and J by 0 bases, with 6 bases between. The CDR3: CASSLGGYQETQYF. The CDR3 nucleotides read TGCGCCAGCAGCTTGGGTGGCTACCAAGAGACCCAGTACTTC.

This clone was picked up one time. J is TRBJ1-2 and V is TRBV15; tentative D call: TRBD1 (6 bases). The V end was cut by 0 bases, the J end by 5 bases, with 10 bases between. CDR1 and CDR2 (germline): LNHNV, YYDKDF (reference sequence). The CDR3 totals 14 residues. This CDR3 is CATSRDEGGYGYTF. The CDR3 nucleotides are TGTGCCACCAGCAGAGATGAGGGGGGGTATGGCTACACCTTC. Based on the CDR3 plus reference TRBV15 and TRBJ1-2, the full variable domain is DAMVIQNPRYQVTQFGKPVTLSCSQTLNHNVMYWYQQKSSQAPKLLFHYYDKDFNNEADTPDNFQSRRPNTSFCFLDIRSPGLGDTAMYLCATSRDEGGYGYTFGSGTRLTVV.

The CDR3 DNA reads TGTGCCAGCAGTTTGGACAGGGAATTACCCTGGTTCTTC. This gives the protein CASSLDRELPWFF. J is TRBJ2-1 and V is TRBV6-5; 8 bases are shared with TRBD1. This CDR3 has 13 residues. Germline V gene sequence: CDR1 MNHEY, CDR2 SVGAGI. The V and J ends lost 4 bases and 15 bases, in that order; junction bases with no gene match: 11.

V gene TRBV20-1 combines with J gene TRBJ2-7; D is perhaps TRBD2 (5 bases). V was clipped by 3 bases and J by 5 bases, with 11 bases between them. The V gene's germline CDR1 is DFQATT and CDR2 SNEGSKA (reference sequence). The length of the CDR3 is 12 residues. CDR3 in amino acids: CSASSGFHEQYF. The CDR3 DNA is TGCAGTGCTAGTTCGGGGTTCCACGAGCAGTACTTC.

This chain uses TRBV27 with TRBJ1-1; TRBD1 might be the D (6 bases). Trimming removed 6 bases from V and 4 bases from J, with 15 bases in between. Germline V CDR1 and CDR2: MNHEY, SMNVEV (reference sequence). CDR3 size: 14 residues. The CDR3 spells CASSDRTRGTEAFF. CDR3 nucleotide sequence: TGTGCCAGCAGCGACAGGACTCGGGGCACTGAAGCTTTCTTT.

This chain joins TRBV4-1 and TRBJ1-5, with 7 nucleotides matching TRBD1. CDR3 size: 15 residues. The germline V gene encodes CDR1 MGHRA and CDR2 YSYEKL. Unmatched junction bases numbered 6, after V lost 2 bases and J lost 5 bases. The DNA for the CDR3 is TGCGCCAGCAGCCAACCAGTCAGGGGGTATCAGCCCCAGCATTTT. Translated: CASSQPVRGYQPQHF.

This chain connects TRBV5-1 to TRBJ1-5; D gene ambiguous. The CDR3 is 15 amino acids. Trimming removed 5 bases at V and 2 bases at J, with 14 bases between. The germline V gene has CDR1 SGHRS and CDR2 YFSETQ. The CDR3, as DNA: TGCGCCAGCAGGTCGGCCCCGGAGCGCAATCAGCCCCAGCATTTT. This codes for CASRSAPERNQPQHF.

V usage is TRBV28 and J usage is TRBJ2-3; TRBD2 might be the D (6 bases). V was pared by 3 bases and J by 11 bases, with 18 bases between. Germline lookup yields CDR1 MDHEN and CDR2 SYDVKM. The CDR3 is 14 residues long. The CDR3 loop is CASSFYGLTRGQYF. In nucleotides, the CDR3 is TGTGCCAGCAGTTTCTACGGACTAACCCGGGGGCAGTATTTT.

The V and J genes are TRBV5-1 and TRBJ2-2; TRBD2 might be the D (5 bases). The germline V gene has CDR1 SGHRS and CDR2 YFSETQ. V lost 2 bases to trimming and J lost 0 bases, with 8 bases between them. The CDR3 contains 15 residues. The CDR3 is CASSLSGTNTGELFF. The CDR3 coding sequence is TGCGCCAGCAGCTTAAGCGGAACGAACACCGGGGAGCTGTTTTTT.

The rearrangement uses TRBV14 and TRBJ2-7; possibly TRBD2 for D (6 bases). Germline values: CDR1 SGHDN, CDR2 FVKESK. Between the trimmed V and J ends, which lost 1 base and 6 bases, there was a span of 7 bases. CDR3 length: 12 residues. CDR3 coding DNA: TGTGCCAGCAGCCAAGGGGGGGTCGAGCAGTACTTC. Its protein is CASSQGGVEQYF.

The rearrangement uses TRBV7-2 and TRBJ2-3; 9 bases map to TRBD2. CDR3 length: 16 amino acids. Germline V gene data show CDR1 as SGHTA and CDR2 as FQGNSA. Unmatched junction bases numbered 5, after V lost 3 bases and J lost 1 base. The CDR3 is CASSFKRGARTDTQYF. CDR3 nucleotide sequence: TGTGCCAGCAGCTTTAAGCGGGGGGCACGCACAGATACGCAGTATTTT.

A single count supports this clone. This rearrangement joins TRBV7-2 to TRBJ1-6; no clear D. CDR1 and CDR2 (germline): SGHTA, FQGNSA. V was trimmed by 1 base and J by 10 bases, leaving 11 bases between them. The CDR3 is made up of 14 amino acids. CDR3 sequence reads: CASSLGYRGSPLHF. DNA of the CDR3: TGTGCCAGCAGCTTAGGATATCGAGGGTCACCCCTCCACTTT.

This rearrangement joins TRBV12-3 or TRBV12-4 to TRBJ1-6, with 8 bases identical to TRBD1. The CDR3 runs to 13 residues. J was trimmed by 10 bases and V by 4 bases; bases with no gene match: 3. The CDR3 DNA reads TGTGCCAGCAGTTGGACAGGGAGATCACCCCTCCACTTT. This translates into CASSWTGRSPLHF.

CDR3 sequence reads: CASSVGQGTYEQYF. The DNA of the CDR3 is TGTGCCAGCAGCGTGGGACAGGGGACCTACGAGCAGTACTTC. This chain links TRBV5-8 with TRBJ2-7; 10 bases line up with TRBD1. Per germline, CDR1 SGHTS and CDR2 YDEGEE. The CDR3 sequence is 14 residues long. V dropped 4 bases and J dropped 2; count of bases not matched to a gene: 3.